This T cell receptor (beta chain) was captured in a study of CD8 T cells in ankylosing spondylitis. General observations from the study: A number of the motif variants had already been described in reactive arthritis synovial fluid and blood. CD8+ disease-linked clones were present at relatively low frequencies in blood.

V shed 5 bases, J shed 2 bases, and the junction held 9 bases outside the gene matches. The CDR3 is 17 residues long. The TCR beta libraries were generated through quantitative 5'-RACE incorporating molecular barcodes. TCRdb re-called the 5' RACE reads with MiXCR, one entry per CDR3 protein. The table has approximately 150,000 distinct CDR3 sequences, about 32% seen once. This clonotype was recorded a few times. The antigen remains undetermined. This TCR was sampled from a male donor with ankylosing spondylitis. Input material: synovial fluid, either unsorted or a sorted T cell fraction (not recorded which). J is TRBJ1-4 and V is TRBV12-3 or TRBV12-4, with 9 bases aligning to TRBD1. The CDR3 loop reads CASSKRTGEYTNEKLFF. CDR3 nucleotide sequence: TGTGCCAGCAGTAAACGGACAGGGGAGTATACTAATGAAAAACTGTTTTTT.